This entry is about one T cell receptor beta chain. This entry belongs to a study of blood T cell repertoires in COVID-19. Produced via immunoSEQ multiplex PCR; TCRdb's table is partial and in-frame only. The profile covers about 17,000 clones, with about 85% appearing a single time and 17% taken by the ten largest. V lost 4 bases, J lost 5 bases, and 3 bases stayed unmatched. Germline loops: CDR1 LGHNA, CDR2 YSLEER. The CDR3 spans 15 residues. Material: peripheral blood. The genes are TRBV4-3 and TRBJ2-1; 12 bases map to TRBD2. The sequence derives from a man over 45 with active COVID-19. CDR3 residues: CASSPWTSGNNEQFF. CDR3 nucleotide sequence: TGCGCCAGCAGCCCCTGGACTAGCGGGAACAATGAGCAGTTCTTC.